The clone carrying this TCR beta chain was observed at least ten times. Its specificity is not known. Libraries were prepared by immunoSEQ multiplex PCR; TCRdb keeps only in-frame clonotypes and omits some of them. There are 20,000 to 30,000 clones in the sample, none observed a single time. Germline CDR1 is SGHRS and CDR2 is YFSETQ. The CDR3 contains 14 residues. V was pared by 0 bases and J by 8 bases, with 4 bases of the junction left unmatched. This related bone marrow graft donor gave peripheral blood on the day of marrow donation. This entry belongs to a study of T cells after posttransplantation cyclophosphamide. Study conclusions and caveats: Skin or GI-infiltrating T cells shared few TRB sequences with blood. Donor CD8+ memory clones often dominated recipient blood repertoires at later times.

This sequence joins TRBV5-1 and TRBJ1-2, with TRBD1 identical over 10 bases. This clonotype originated in a woman aged 45-60 years in good health, CMV-negative, and a related stem cell transplant donor. The sample taken for sequencing was PBMCs. As DNA, the CDR3 is TGCGCCAGCAGCTTGGGACAGGGGGCCGGAGGCTACACCTTC. This sequence encodes CASSLGQGAGGYTF.